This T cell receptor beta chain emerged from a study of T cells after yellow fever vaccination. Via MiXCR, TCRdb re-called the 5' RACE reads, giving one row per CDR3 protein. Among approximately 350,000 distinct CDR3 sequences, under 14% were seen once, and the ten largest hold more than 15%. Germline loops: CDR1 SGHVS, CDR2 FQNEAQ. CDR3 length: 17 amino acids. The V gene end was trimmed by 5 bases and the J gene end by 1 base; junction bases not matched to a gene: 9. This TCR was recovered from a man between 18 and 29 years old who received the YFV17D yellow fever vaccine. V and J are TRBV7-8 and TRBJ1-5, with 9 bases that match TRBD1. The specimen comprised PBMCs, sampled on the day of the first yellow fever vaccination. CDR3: CASSGTDRGGSNQPQHF. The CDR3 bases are TGTGCCAGCAGCGGAACGGACAGGGGTGGAAGCAATCAGCCCCAGCATTTT. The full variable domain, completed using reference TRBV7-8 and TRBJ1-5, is GAGVSQSPRYKVAKRGQDVALRCDPISGHVSLFWYQQALGQGPEFLTYFQNEAQLDKSGLPSDRFFAERPEGSVSTLKIQRTQQEDSAVYLCASSGTDRGGSNQPQHFGDGTRLSIL.